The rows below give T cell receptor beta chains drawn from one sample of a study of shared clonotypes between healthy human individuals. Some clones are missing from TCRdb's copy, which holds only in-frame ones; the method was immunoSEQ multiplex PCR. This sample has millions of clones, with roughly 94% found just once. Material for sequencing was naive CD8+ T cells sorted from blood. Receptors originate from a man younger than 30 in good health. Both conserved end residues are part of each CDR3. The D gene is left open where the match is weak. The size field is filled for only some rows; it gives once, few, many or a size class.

CDR3aa: CASSFQGTEAFF; CDR3nt: TGTGCCAGCAGCTTCCAGGGGACTGAAGCTTTCTTT; j_gene: TRBJ1-1; d_gene: -; v_gene: TRBV5-6; abundance: few
CDR3aa: CASSLDSPGELFF; CDR3nt: TGTGCCAGCAGTTTGGACAGTCCCGGGGAGCTGTTTTTT; j_gene: TRBJ2-2; d_gene: -; v_gene: TRBV7-2; abundance: once
CDR3aa: CASSLMASRVSTDTQYF; CDR3nt: TGTGCCAGCAGTTTAATGGCTAGTCGGGTGAGCACAGATACGCAGTATTTT; j_gene: TRBJ2-3; d_gene: -; v_gene: TRBV28; abundance: -
CDR3aa: CASSYSVGQIHEQYF; CDR3nt: TGTGCCAGCAGTTACTCGGTAGGGCAGATCCACGAGCAGTACTTC; j_gene: TRBJ2-7; d_gene: -; v_gene: TRBV6-6; abundance: -
CDR3aa: CASSGPGDSPLHF; CDR3nt: TGCGCCAGCAGTGGCCCCGGGGATTCACCCCTCCACTTT; j_gene: TRBJ1-6; d_gene: -; v_gene: TRBV4-1; abundance: -
CDR3aa: CASSPGEGNIQYF; CDR3nt: TGTGCCAGCAGCCCCGGGGAGGGGAACATTCAGTACTTC; j_gene: TRBJ2-4; d_gene: TRBD2; v_gene: TRBV11-1; abundance: -
CDR3aa: CASSPDRAHTEAFF; CDR3nt: TGTGCCAGCAGTCCAGACAGGGCCCACACTGAAGCTTTCTTT; j_gene: TRBJ1-1; d_gene: TRBD1; v_gene: TRBV28; abundance: -
CDR3aa: CASTDRTGELFF; CDR3nt: TGTGCCAGCACTGATCGCACCGGGGAGCTGTTTTTT; j_gene: TRBJ2-2; d_gene: -; v_gene: TRBV7-9; abundance: -
CDR3aa: CASREDRYYGYTF; CDR3nt: TGTGCCAGCCGAGAGGACAGGTACTATGGCTACACCTTC; j_gene: TRBJ1-2; d_gene: TRBD1; v_gene: TRBV6-5; abundance: -
CDR3aa: CASSPSGSGTGTYEQYF; CDR3nt: TGTGCCAGCAGCCCGTCCGGTTCCGGGACAGGGACATACGAGCAGTACTTC; j_gene: TRBJ2-7; d_gene: TRBD1; v_gene: TRBV9; abundance: -
CDR3aa: CASSLDIFGATGELFF; CDR3nt: TGTGCCAGCAGCTTAGATATTTTCGGCGCCACCGGGGAGCTGTTTTTT; j_gene: TRBJ2-2; d_gene: -; v_gene: TRBV7-2; abundance: -